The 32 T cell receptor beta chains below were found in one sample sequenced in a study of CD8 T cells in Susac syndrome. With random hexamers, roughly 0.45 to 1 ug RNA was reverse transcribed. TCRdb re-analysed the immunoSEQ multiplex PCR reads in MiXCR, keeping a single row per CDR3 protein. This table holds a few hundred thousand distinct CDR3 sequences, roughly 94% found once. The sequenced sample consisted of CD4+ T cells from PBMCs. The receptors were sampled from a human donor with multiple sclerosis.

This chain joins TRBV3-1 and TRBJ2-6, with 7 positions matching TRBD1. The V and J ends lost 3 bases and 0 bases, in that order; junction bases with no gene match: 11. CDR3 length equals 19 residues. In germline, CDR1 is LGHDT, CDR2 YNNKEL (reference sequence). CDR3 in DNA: TGTGCCAGCAGCCACTATCGGACAGGTGTGGCCTCTGGGGCCAACGTCCTGACTTTC. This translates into CASSHYRTGVASGANVLTF.

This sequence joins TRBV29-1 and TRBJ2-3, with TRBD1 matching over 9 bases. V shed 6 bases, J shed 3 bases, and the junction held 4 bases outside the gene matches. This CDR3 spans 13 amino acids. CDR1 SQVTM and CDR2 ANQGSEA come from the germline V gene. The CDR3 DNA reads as TGCAGCGTGGGGACAGGGATGACAGATACGCAGTATTTT. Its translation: CSVGTGMTDTQYF.

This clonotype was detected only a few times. This CDR3 reads CASSLGQGKETQYF. The CDR3 DNA reads as TGTGCCAGCAGCTTGGGACAGGGAAAAGAGACCCAGTACTTC. The rearrangement links TRBV7-8 to TRBJ2-5, with 9 bases matching TRBD1. J was trimmed by 3 bases and V by 3 bases; bases with no gene match: 2. Germline CDR1 is SGHVS and CDR2 is FQNEAQ. The CDR3 extends over 14 amino acids. Full variable domain (remainder filled in from reference TRBV7-8 and TRBJ2-5): GAGVSQSPRYKVAKRGQDVALRCDPISGHVSLFWYQQALGQGPEFLTYFQNEAQLDKSGLPSDRFFAERPEGSVSTLKIQRTQQEDSAVYLCASSLGQGKETQYFGPGTRLLVL.

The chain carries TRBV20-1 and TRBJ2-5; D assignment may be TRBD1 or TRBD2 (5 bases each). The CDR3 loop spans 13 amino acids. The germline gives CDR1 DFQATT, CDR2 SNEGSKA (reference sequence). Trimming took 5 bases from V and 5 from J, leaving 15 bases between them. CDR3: CSAPPAEGETQYF. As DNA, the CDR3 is TGCAGTGCTCCCCCGGCCGAGGGGGAGACCCAGTACTTC.

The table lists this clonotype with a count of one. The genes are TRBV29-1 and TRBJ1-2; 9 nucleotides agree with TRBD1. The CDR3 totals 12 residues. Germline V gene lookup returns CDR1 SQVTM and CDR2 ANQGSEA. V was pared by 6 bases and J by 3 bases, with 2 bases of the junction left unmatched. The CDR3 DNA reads TGCAGCGTAGGGGACAGGGACTATGGCTACACCTTC. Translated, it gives CSVGDRDYGYTF.

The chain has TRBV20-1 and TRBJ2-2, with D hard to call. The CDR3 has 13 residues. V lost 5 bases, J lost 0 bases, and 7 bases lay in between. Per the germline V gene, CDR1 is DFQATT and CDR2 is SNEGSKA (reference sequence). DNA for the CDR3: TGCAGTGCTTCCGACCCGAACACCGGGGAGCTGTTTTTT. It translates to CSASDPNTGELFF.

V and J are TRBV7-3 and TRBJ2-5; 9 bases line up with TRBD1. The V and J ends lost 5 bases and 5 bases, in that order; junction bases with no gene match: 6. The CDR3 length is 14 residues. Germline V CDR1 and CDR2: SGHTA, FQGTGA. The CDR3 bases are TGTGCCAGCAGCCAACAGGGGGCAGGGGAGACCCAGTACTTC. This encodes CASSQQGAGETQYF.

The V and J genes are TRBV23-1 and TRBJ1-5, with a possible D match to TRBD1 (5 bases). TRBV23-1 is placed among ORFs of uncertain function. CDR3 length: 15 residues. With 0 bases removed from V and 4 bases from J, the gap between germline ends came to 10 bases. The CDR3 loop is CASSQSRQGNQPQHF. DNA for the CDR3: TGCGCCAGCAGTCAATCGAGGCAGGGTAATCAGCCCCAGCATTTT.

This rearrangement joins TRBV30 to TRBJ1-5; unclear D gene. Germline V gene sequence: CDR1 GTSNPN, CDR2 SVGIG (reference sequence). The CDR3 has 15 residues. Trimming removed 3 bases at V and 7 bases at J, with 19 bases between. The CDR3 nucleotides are TGTGCCTGGAGGGCTGTGGTGGTGGTGGGCCAGCCCCAGCATTTT. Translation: CAWRAVVVVGQPQHF.

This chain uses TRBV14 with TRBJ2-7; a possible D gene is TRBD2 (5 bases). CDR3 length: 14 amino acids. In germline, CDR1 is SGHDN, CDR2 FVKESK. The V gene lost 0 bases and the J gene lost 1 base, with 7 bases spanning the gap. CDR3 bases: TGTGCCAGCAGCCAAGAGACGGGATCCTACGAGCAGTACTTC. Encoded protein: CASSQETGSYEQYF.

CDR3 nucleotide sequence: TGTGCCAGCCGTACTCCGACAGGGAACACTGAAGCTTTCTTT. Its protein is CASRTPTGNTEAFF. The chain is built from TRBV6-6 and TRBJ1-1; D may be TRBD1 (6 bases). This CDR3 spans 14 amino acids. Germline V gives CDR1 MNHNY, CDR2 SVGAGI (reference sequence). Trimming shortened V by 8 bases and J by 1 base, and 14 bases separated the two germline ends.

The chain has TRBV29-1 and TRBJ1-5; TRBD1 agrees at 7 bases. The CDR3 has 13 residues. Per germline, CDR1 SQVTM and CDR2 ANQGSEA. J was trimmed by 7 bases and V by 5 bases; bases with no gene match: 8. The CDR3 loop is CSVSGGERQPQHF. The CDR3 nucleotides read TGCAGCGTTTCAGGGGGGGAGCGGCAGCCCCAGCATTTT.

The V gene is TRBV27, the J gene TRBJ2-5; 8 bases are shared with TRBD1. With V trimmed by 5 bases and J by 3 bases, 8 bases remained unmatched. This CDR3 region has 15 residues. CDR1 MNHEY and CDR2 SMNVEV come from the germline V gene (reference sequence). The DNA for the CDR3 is TGTGCCAGCAGTAGCAGGACAGGGTGGGAAGAGACCCAGTACTTC. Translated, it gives CASSSRTGWEETQYF.

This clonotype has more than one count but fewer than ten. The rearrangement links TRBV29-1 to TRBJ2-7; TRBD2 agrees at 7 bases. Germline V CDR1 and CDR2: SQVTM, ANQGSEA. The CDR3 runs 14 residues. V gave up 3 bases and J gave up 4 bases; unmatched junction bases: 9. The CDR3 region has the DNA TGCAGCGTTGACGATGGGCAGGGAGGGTACGAGCAGTACTTC. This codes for CSVDDGQGGYEQYF.

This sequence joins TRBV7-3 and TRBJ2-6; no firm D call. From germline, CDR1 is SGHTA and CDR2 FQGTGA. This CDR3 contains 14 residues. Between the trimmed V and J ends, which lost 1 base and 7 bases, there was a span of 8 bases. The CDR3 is CASSLSPLANVLTF. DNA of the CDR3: TGTGCCAGCAGCTTAAGCCCGTTAGCCAACGTCCTGACTTTC.

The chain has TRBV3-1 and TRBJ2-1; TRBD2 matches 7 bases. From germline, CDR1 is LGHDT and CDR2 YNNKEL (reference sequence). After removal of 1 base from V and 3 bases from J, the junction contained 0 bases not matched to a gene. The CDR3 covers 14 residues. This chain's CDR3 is CASSQGTSYNEQFF. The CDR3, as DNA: TGTGCCAGCAGCCAAGGGACTAGCTACAATGAGCAGTTCTTC.

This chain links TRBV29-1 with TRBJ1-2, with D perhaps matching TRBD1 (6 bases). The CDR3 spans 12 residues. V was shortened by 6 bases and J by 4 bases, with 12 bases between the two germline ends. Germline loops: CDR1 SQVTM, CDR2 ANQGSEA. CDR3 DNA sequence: TGCAGCGTGGGGGCGTCTAGCTATGGCTACACCTTC. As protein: CSVGASSYGYTF.

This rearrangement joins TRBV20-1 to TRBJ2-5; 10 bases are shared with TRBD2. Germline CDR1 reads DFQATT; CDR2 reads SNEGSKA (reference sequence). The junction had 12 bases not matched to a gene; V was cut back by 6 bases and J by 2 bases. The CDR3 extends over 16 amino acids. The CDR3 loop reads CSAGRPSGGLQETQYF. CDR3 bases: TGCAGTGCCGGGAGACCTAGCGGGGGCCTTCAAGAGACCCAGTACTTC.

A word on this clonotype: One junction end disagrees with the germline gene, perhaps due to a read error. The CDR3 protein is CASSTDRTHEKLFF. For the CDR3, the DNA is TGCGCCAGCAGCACTGACAGAACTCATGAAAAACTGTTTTTT. V and J are TRBV5-1 and TRBJ1-4, with D possibly matching TRBD1 (5 bases). The germline CDR1 and CDR2 sequences are SGHRS and YFSETQ. The CDR3 sequence is 14 residues long.

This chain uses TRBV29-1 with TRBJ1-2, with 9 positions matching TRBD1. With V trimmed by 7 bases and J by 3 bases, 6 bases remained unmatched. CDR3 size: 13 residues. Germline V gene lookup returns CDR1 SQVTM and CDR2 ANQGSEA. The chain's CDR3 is CSAGTGQDYGYTF. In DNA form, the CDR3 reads TGCAGCGCCGGGACAGGGCAGGACTATGGCTACACCTTC.

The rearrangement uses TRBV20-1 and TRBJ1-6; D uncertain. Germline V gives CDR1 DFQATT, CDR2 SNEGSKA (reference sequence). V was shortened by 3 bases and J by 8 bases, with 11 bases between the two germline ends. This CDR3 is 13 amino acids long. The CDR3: CSARAEIDSPLHF. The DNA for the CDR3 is TGCAGTGCTAGGGCGGAGATCGATTCACCCCTCCACTTT.

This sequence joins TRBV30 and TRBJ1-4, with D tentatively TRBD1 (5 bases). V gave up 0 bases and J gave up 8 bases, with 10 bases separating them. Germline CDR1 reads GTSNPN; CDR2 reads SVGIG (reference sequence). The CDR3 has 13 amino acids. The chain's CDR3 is CAWSVQAVEKLFF. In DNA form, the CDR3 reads TGTGCCTGGAGTGTACAGGCAGTCGAAAAACTGTTTTTT. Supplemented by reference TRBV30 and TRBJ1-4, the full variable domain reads SQTIHQWPATLVQPVGSPLSLECTVEGTSNPNLYWYRQAAGRGLQLLFYSVGIGQISSEVPQNLSASRPQDRQFILSSKKLLLSDSGFYLCAWSVQAVEKLFFGSGTQLSVL.

The CDR3 is CSVSTANTGELFF. The CDR3 DNA reads TGCAGCGTTAGCACAGCGAACACCGGGGAGCTGTTTTTT. J is TRBJ2-2 and V is TRBV29-1; D is unclear. CDR1 and CDR2 from the germline V gene are SQVTM and ANQGSEA. V was pared by 5 bases and J by 0 bases, with 7 bases between. This CDR3 has 13 residues.

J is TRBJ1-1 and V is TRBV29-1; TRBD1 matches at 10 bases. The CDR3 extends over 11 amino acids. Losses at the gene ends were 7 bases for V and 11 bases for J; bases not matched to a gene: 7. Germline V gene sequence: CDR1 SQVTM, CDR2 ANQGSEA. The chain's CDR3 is CSAGTGELAFF. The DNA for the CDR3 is TGCAGCGCCGGGACAGGGGAGTTGGCTTTCTTT.

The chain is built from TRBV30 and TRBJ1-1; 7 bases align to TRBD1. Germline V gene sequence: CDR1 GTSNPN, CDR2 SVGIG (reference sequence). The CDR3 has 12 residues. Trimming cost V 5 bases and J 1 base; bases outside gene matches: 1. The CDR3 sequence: CAWDRENTEAFF. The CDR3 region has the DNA TGTGCCTGGGACAGGGAGAACACTGAAGCTTTCTTT.

The CDR3 nucleotides are TGCAGCGTTGCCGGGTCGATCGGGTCACCCCTCCACTTT. Residues: CSVAGSIGSPLHF. This chain uses TRBV29-1 with TRBJ1-6, with D unresolved. Looked up from germline, CDR1 is SQVTM and CDR2 is ANQGSEA. V dropped 4 bases and J dropped 10 bases, with 14 bases sitting between them. The CDR3 is 13 amino acids. Filled out from reference TRBV29-1 and TRBJ1-6, the complete variable domain reads SAVISQKPSRDICQRGTSLTIQCQVDSQVTMMFWYRQQPGQSLTLIATANQGSEATYESGFVIDKFPISRPNLTFSTLTVSNMSPEDSSIYLCSVAGSIGSPLHFGNGTRLTVT.

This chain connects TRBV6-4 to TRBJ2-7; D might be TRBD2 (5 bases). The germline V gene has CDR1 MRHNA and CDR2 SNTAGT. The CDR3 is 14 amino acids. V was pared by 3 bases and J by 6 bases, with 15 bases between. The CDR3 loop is CASSESWGETEQYF. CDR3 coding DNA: TGTGCCAGCAGTGAGTCCTGGGGAGAGACCGAGCAGTACTTC.

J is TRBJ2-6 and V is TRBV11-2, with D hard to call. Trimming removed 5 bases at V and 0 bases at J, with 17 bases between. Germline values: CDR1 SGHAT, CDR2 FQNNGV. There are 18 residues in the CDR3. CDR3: CASSLLGSLLSGANVLTF. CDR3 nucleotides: TGTGCCAGCAGCCTGCTGGGCTCCCTACTCTCTGGGGCCAACGTCCTGACTTTC.

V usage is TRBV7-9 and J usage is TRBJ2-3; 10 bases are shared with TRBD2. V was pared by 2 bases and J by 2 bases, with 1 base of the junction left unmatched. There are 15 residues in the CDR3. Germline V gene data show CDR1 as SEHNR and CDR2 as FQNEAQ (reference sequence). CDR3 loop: CASSLTSGATDTQYF. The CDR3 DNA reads TGTGCCAGCAGCTTAACTAGCGGGGCCACAGATACGCAGTATTTT. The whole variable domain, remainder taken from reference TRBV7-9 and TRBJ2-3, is DTGVSQNPRHKITKRGQNVTFRCDPISEHNRLYWYRQTLGQGPEFLTYFQNEAQLEKSRLLSDRFSAERPKGSFSTLEIQRTEQGDSAMYLCASSLTSGATDTQYFGPGTRLTVL.

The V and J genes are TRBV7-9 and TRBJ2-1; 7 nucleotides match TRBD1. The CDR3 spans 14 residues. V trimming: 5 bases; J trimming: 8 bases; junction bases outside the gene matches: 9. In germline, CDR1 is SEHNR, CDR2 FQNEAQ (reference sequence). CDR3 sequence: CASSETITGDEQFF. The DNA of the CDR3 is TGTGCCAGCAGCGAAACTATCACAGGGGATGAGCAGTTCTTC.

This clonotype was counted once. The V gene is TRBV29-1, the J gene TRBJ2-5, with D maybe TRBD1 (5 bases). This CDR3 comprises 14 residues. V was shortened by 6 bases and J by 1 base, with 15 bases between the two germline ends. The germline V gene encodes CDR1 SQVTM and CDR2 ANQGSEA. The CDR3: CSVPQDSFQETQYF. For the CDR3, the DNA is TGCAGCGTCCCCCAAGACAGCTTCCAAGAGACCCAGTACTTC.

This CDR3 reads CAWRGGSGLSYEQYF. CDR3 DNA: TGTGCCTGGAGGGGGGGTAGCGGACTCTCCTACGAGCAGTACTTC. The chain combines TRBV30 with TRBJ2-7; tentatively, D is TRBD2 (6 bases). The CDR3 has 15 residues. Germline values: CDR1 GTSNPN, CDR2 SVGIG (reference sequence). V gave up 3 bases and J gave up 0 bases, with 15 bases separating them. Full variable domain (outside the CDR3, taken from reference TRBV30 and TRBJ2-7): SQTIHQWPATLVQPVGSPLSLECTVEGTSNPNLYWYRQAAGRGLQLLFYSVGIGQISSEVPQNLSASRPQDRQFILSSKKLLLSDSGFYLCAWRGGSGLSYEQYFGPGTRLTVT.